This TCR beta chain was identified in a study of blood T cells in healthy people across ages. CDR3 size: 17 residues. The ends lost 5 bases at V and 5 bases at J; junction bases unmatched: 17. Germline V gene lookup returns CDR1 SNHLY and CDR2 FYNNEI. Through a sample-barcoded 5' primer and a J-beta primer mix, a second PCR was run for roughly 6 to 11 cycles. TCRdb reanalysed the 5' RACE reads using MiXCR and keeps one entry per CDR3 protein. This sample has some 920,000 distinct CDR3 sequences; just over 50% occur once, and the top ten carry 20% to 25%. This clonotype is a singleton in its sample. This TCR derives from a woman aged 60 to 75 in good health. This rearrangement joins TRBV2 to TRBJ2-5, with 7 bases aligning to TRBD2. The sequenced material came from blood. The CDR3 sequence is CASSLRDYGVRGETQYF. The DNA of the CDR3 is TGTGCCAGCAGTCTCCGGGACTATGGGGTCCGCGGGGAGACCCAGTACTTC. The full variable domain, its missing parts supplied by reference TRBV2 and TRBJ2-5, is EPEVTQTPSHQVTQMGQEVILRCVPISNHLYFYWYRQILGQKVEFLVSFYNNEISEKSEIFDDQFSVERPDGSNFTLKIRSTKLEDSAMYFCASSLRDYGVRGETQYFGPGTRLLVL.